This passage covers 27 T cell receptor beta chains from one sample sequenced in a study of sequential checkpoint blockade in melanoma. The treatment is: randomized to nivolumab then ipilimumab (arm A) or the reverse (arm B). The repertoire was sequenced with immunoSEQ multiplex PCR; TCRdb's copy has only in-frame clones and lacks some. This table has 30,000 or so clones, approximately 86% appearing once. This sample comprised CD8+ T cells sorted from blood (inferred from file names), obtained from a patient given nivolumab and ipilimumab in sequence. The source of these receptors is a human donor with melanoma.

V is TRBV7-2 and J is TRBJ1-1; D ambiguous. V gave up 0 bases and J gave up 0 bases, with 8 bases separating them. CDR1 and CDR2 from the germline V gene are SGHTA and FQGNSA. The CDR3 is 15 residues long. In DNA, the CDR3 is TGTGCCAGCAGCTTAGCGCGGGTCATGAACACTGAAGCTTTCTTT. The encoded protein is CASSLARVMNTEAFF.

The chain recombines TRBV7-9 with TRBJ2-3; 10 nucleotides align to TRBD2. V trimming: 1 base; J trimming: 4 bases; junction bases outside the gene matches: 8. The CDR3 loop spans 17 amino acids. CDR1 SEHNR and CDR2 FQNEAQ come from the germline V gene (reference sequence). CDR3 region: CASSLELSGRVADTQYF. CDR3 DNA sequence: TGTGCCAGCAGCTTAGAACTCAGCGGGAGGGTCGCAGATACGCAGTATTTT.

This chain connects TRBV6-6 to TRBJ2-5; maybe TRBD2 (5 bases). The J call could be wrong; TRBJ2-7 is a better fit for the DNA end. Germline V gene sequence: CDR1 MNHNY, CDR2 SVGAGI (reference sequence). CDR3 length equals 16 residues. CDR3 sequence: CASSYSQRTNSYEQYF. DNA of the CDR3: TGTGCCAGCAGTTACTCCCAGCGGACCAACTCCTACGAGCAGTACTTC.

The genes are TRBV4-3 and TRBJ2-1; D perhaps matches TRBD2 (5 bases). The V gene's germline CDR1 is LGHNA and CDR2 YSLEER. The CDR3 sequence is 14 residues long. V shed 0 bases and J shed 6 bases, with 9 bases lying between them. The CDR3 here is CASSQDEGGNEQFF. Written as DNA, the CDR3 is TGCGCCAGCAGCCAAGATGAGGGTGGCAATGAGCAGTTCTTC.

The chain combines TRBV2 with TRBJ2-7; 10 nucleotides agree with TRBD2. The CDR3 contains 16 residues. V shed 0 bases and J 2 bases; nucleotides not matched to a gene: 4. Germline V CDR1 and CDR2: SNHLY, FYNNEI. The CDR3 DNA sequence: TGTGCCAGCAGTGAAGCAAATCTAGCGGGGGCCTACGAGCAGTACTTC. Encoded protein: CASSEANLAGAYEQYF.

J is TRBJ2-2 and V is TRBV28; a weak D match, TRBD1 (6 bases). With 7 bases removed from V and 5 bases from J, the gap between germline ends came to 14 bases. The CDR3 covers 14 residues. From germline, CDR1 is MDHEN and CDR2 SYDVKM. The CDR3 DNA is TGTGCCAGCACCTGGCAGGGGACAACCGGGGAGCTGTTTTTT. It yields the protein CASTWQGTTGELFF.

The V call is TRBV13, the J call TRBJ1-6, with D tentatively TRBD1 (6 bases). CDR1 is PRHDT and CDR2 is FYEKMQ in the germline V gene (reference sequence). V lost 5 bases to trimming and J lost 7 bases, with 15 bases between them. This CDR3 has 15 amino acids. DNA for the CDR3: TGTGCCAGCAGCGAGGACAGCATGCGGAATTCACCCCTCCACTTT. This gives the protein CASSEDSMRNSPLHF.

The chain recombines TRBV5-6 with TRBJ2-7; D gene ambiguous. Germline CDR1 is SGHDT and CDR2 is YYEEEE. Trimming left V 2 bases short and J 1 base short, with 7 bases between. The CDR3 sequence is 13 residues long. The CDR3 DNA sequence: TGTGCCAGCAGCTTCGGCAGGTCCTACGAGCAGTACTTC. Amino acids: CASSFGRSYEQYF.

The rearrangement links TRBV7-2 to TRBJ2-7; 14 nucleotides match TRBD2. CDR1 and CDR2 from the germline V gene are SGHTA and FQGNSA. The CDR3 is made up of 18 amino acids. V was clipped by 0 bases and J by 7 bases; unmatched bases: 11. The CDR3 sequence: CASSLARGGLAGAGEQYF. The CDR3 DNA is TGTGCCAGCAGCTTAGCGCGAGGGGGACTAGCGGGAGCAGGAGAGCAGTACTTC.

This rearrangement joins TRBV18 to TRBJ2-1, with 8 bases identical to TRBD2. The CDR3 has 18 amino acids. Germline lookup yields CDR1 KGHSH and CDR2 LQKENI. V was clipped by 2 bases and J by 4 bases; unmatched bases: 13. The CDR3 DNA reads TGTGCCAGCTCACCAAGGTCGGCTAGCGGGTCGGTTTACAATGAGCAGTTCTTC. It yields the protein CASSPRSASGSVYNEQFF.

V gene TRBV5-4 combines with J gene TRBJ2-1; D uncertain. Per germline, CDR1 SGHNT and CDR2 YYREEE (reference sequence). V lost 2 bases, J lost 7 bases, and 7 bases lay in between. There are 12 residues in the CDR3. CDR3 sequence (DNA): TGTGCCAGCAGCTTCCAGGTAAATGAGCAGTTCTTC. It yields the protein CASSFQVNEQFF.

The rearrangement uses TRBV28 and TRBJ2-7; D is uncertain. CDR3 length equals 14 residues. The V gene's germline CDR1 is MDHEN and CDR2 SYDVKM. Trimming pared 6 bases from V and 4 bases from J, leaving 16 bases between. CDR3 bases: TGTGCCAGCAGAGCGATAGGCCCTACTTACGAGCAGTACTTC. Its protein is CASRAIGPTYEQYF.

This clone was seen only once. J is TRBJ2-2 and V is TRBV28; no reliable D call. Germline CDR1 and CDR2: MDHEN and SYDVKM. CDR3 length: 11 amino acids. V was clipped by 9 bases and J by 5 bases, with 7 bases between them. The CDR3: CASSPTGELFF. The CDR3 DNA reads as TGTGCCAGTTCTCCGACCGGGGAGCTGTTTTTT. Full variable domain (missing parts from reference TRBV28 and TRBJ2-2): DVKVTQSSRYLVKRTGEKVFLECVQDMDHENMFWYRQDPGLGLRLIYFSYDVKMKEKGDIPEGYSVSREKKERFSLILESASTNQTSMYLCASSPTGELFFGEGSRLTVL.

The chain is built from TRBV4-1 and TRBJ2-1; 7 bases agree with TRBD2. Trimming at V came to 1 base and at J to 5 bases, leaving 2 bases not matched to a gene. Germline assignment: CDR1 MGHRA and CDR2 YSYEKL. This CDR3 region has 14 residues. As DNA, the CDR3 is TGCGCCAGCAGCCAAGGGACTAGAAACAATGAGCAGTTCTTC. Amino acids: CASSQGTRNNEQFF.

This rearrangement joins TRBV4-1 to TRBJ2-7, with 7 bases that match TRBD1. With V trimmed by 3 bases and J by 6 bases, 14 bases remained unmatched. The length of the CDR3 is 16 residues. Germline CDR1 MGHRA, CDR2 YSYEKL. The CDR3 loop is CASSQGLDRAACEQYF. The CDR3 DNA reads as TGCGCCAGCAGCCAGGGCCTCGACAGGGCAGCCTGCGAGCAGTACTTC.

This chain joins TRBV18 and TRBJ2-3; D might be TRBD2 (6 bases). The V and J ends lost 3 bases and 2 bases respectively, with 15 bases between them. CDR1 KGHSH and CDR2 LQKENI come from the germline V gene. This CDR3 spans 16 amino acids. The CDR3 nucleotides are TGTGCCAGCTCACCCCAGGACTACCTCGTCACAGATACGCAGTATTTT. It specifies CASSPQDYLVTDTQYF.

The chain has TRBV4-2 and TRBJ2-3, with 11 bases aligning to TRBD2. Looked up from germline, CDR1 is LGHNA and CDR2 is YNFKEQ. V lost 3 bases and J lost 4; bases outside the gene matches: 6. This CDR3 spans 16 amino acids. Written as DNA, the CDR3 is TGTGCCAGCAGCCACATAGCGGGAGGGGCGGCAGATACGCAGTATTTT. It encodes CASSHIAGGAADTQYF.

J is TRBJ2-7 and V is TRBV7-9, with TRBD1 matching 11 bases. The CDR3 has 16 amino acids. The trim removed 1 base at V and 9 bases at J, leaving 11 bases unmatched. Germline assignment: CDR1 SEHNR and CDR2 FQNEAQ (reference sequence). In nucleotides, the CDR3 is TGTGCCAGCAGCTTAGAGGACAGGGGGCACCCCGCCGGGCAGTACTTC. Translating it yields CASSLEDRGHPAGQYF.

The chain combines TRBV5-6 with TRBJ2-1; D perhaps matches TRBD2 (6 bases). Germline lookup yields CDR1 SGHDT and CDR2 YYEEEE. The CDR3 has 12 residues. V lost 7 bases to trimming and J lost 6 bases, with 11 bases between them. DNA for the CDR3: TGTGCCAGCTTAGCGGCCCCCAATGAGCAGTTCTTC. The encoded protein is CASLAAPNEQFF.

V is TRBV4-1 and J is TRBJ2-2, with D maybe TRBD1 (6 bases). The V end lost 1 base, the J end lost 4 bases, and 10 bases lay between the germline ends. The CDR3 covers 15 residues. Germline V CDR1 and CDR2: MGHRA, YSYEKL. CDR3 amino acids: CASSQVQGGTGELFF. The CDR3 nucleotides read TGCGCCAGCAGCCAAGTACAGGGTGGCACCGGGGAGCTGTTTTTT.

This clone occurred a few times. This sequence joins TRBV7-6 and TRBJ2-5, with 8 nucleotides matching TRBD1. The DNA matches TRBJ2-7 better at its end, which makes the J call doubtful. The CDR3 spans 13 residues. The germline CDR1 and CDR2 sequences are SGHVS and FNYEAQ. The CDR3 spells CASSSTGGYEQYF. CDR3 DNA: TGTGCCAGCAGCTCCACAGGGGGGTACGAGCAGTACTTC.

V gene TRBV5-1 combines with J gene TRBJ2-7; unclear D gene. The length of the CDR3 is 12 residues. The germline gives CDR1 SGHRS, CDR2 YFSETQ. The V end lost 5 bases, the J end lost 2 bases, and 8 bases lay between the germline ends. The CDR3, as DNA: TGCGCCAGCAGATCAGAAACCTACGAGCAGTACTTC. Amino acid sequence: CASRSETYEQYF.

The sample holds a few counts of this clone. This rearrangement joins TRBV27 to TRBJ1-2; 8 positions agree with TRBD1. Germline V gene lookup returns CDR1 MNHEY and CDR2 SMNVEV (reference sequence). This CDR3 has 13 residues. J gave up 5 bases and V 6 bases, and 5 bases lay outside the gene matches. The CDR3: CASSPRQGYGYTF. The CDR3 DNA sequence: TGTGCCAGCAGCCCTCGACAGGGGTATGGCTACACCTTC.

On this clone itself: A far larger clone is only one base removed, so a read error is likely. Additional DNA sequences in this sample encode the identical CDR3. The chain is built from TRBV7-2 and TRBJ2-1, with 7 bases that match TRBD2. V was clipped by 5 bases and J by 2 bases; unmatched bases: 9. This CDR3 contains 16 residues. The V gene's germline CDR1 is SGHTA and CDR2 FQGNSA. CDR3 nucleotides: TGTGCCAGCAGCCAAGCTACGGGGGGAACCTACAATGAGCAGTTCTTC. Encoded protein: CASSQATGGTYNEQFF.

As DNA, the CDR3 is TGTGCCAGCAGCTCTCGGGACAGGGGTTACAATGAGCAGTTCTTC. Amino acids: CASSSRDRGYNEQFF. The rearrangement uses TRBV7-9 and TRBJ2-1, with 10 bases lining up with TRBD1. The germline CDR1 and CDR2 sequences are SEHNR and FQNEAQ (reference sequence). This CDR3 is built from 15 residues. Trimming took 4 bases from V and 4 from J; bases not matched to a gene: 4. Variable domain in full (rest from reference TRBV7-9 and TRBJ2-1): DTGVSQNPRHKITKRGQNVTFRCDPISEHNRLYWYRQTLGQGPEFLTYFQNEAQLEKSRLLSDRFSAERPKGSFSTLEIQRTEQGDSAMYLCASSSRDRGYNEQFFGPGTRLTVL.

The sample holds one count of this clone. V is TRBV7-2 and J is TRBJ1-6, with D unclear. CDR1 and CDR2 (germline): SGHTA, FQGNSA. V shed 2 bases and J shed 10 bases, with 15 bases lying between them. CDR3 length: 15 residues. The CDR3 nucleotides are TGTGCCAGCAGCTTAACCCTTACAATTTCCTCACCCCTCCACTTT. It specifies CASSLTLTISSPLHF. The whole variable domain, filled in from reference TRBV7-2 and TRBJ1-6, reads GAGVSQSPSNKVTEKGKDVELRCDPISGHTALYWYRQSLGQGLEFLIYFQGNSAPDKSGLPSDRFSAERTGGSVSTLTIQRTQQEDSAVYLCASSLTLTISSPLHFGNGTRLTVT.

The V call is TRBV5-4, the J call TRBJ1-5; D remains ambiguous. V was shortened by 5 bases and J by 6 bases, with 12 bases between the two germline ends. The CDR3 covers 13 residues. Germline V lookup: CDR1 SGHNT, CDR2 YYREEE (reference sequence). The CDR3 loop is CASSISSGQPQHF. CDR3 coding DNA: TGTGCCAGCAGTATCTCATCGGGTCAGCCCCAGCATTTT.